Sequencing of this TCR beta chain was carried out in a study of regulatory T cells in long-lasting Graves disease. Whole-study context: It was over 5 years of antithyroid drugs, with positive TSH receptor antibodies, that meant persistent Graves' disease.

The authors built TCR beta libraries using iRepertoire HTBI primers and Arm-PCR of CDR3 regions. MiXCR was run by TCRdb on the multiplex PCR reads, yielding one entry per CDR3 protein. The table records over 450,000 distinct CDR3 sequences, about 22% of them present only once. Time point denoted: persistent/refractory GD, antithyroid drugs over 5 years with positive TRAb. PBMCs provided the RNA from which the TCR library was made. This clonotype was detected a few times. The sequenced sample was peripheral blood mononuclear cells (PBMCs), obtained when the disease was refractory, from a patient treated with antithyroid drugs. The sequence was collected from a female donor with Graves disease.

This CDR3 is CASREPTGGSNEQYF. Written as DNA, the CDR3 is TGTGCCAGCAGGGAACCGACAGGGGGGTCCAACGAGCAGTACTTC. The V gene is TRBV28, the J gene TRBJ2-7; 9 nucleotides line up with TRBD1. This CDR3 has 15 residues. With V trimmed by 6 bases and J by 5 bases, 11 bases remained unmatched. Per germline, CDR1 MDHEN and CDR2 SYDVKM. The full variable domain, with the rest looked up from reference TRBV28 and TRBJ2-7, is DVKVTQSSRYLVKRTGEKVFLECVQDMDHENMFWYRQDPGLGLRLIYFSYDVKMKEKGDIPEGYSVSREKKERFSLILESASTNQTSMYLCASREPTGGSNEQYFGPGTRLTVT.